Described below is a single T cell receptor beta chain sequence and its context. This clonotype was picked up many times. There is no known antigen for this receptor. No much larger clone exists at a distance of one base, and base qualities are not known. Unsorted PBMC libraries were generated from 2 million PBMCs stored in RNAlater at -80 °C until RNA extraction. Multiple sclerosis patients were enrolled in a US clinical protocol evaluating disease progression by magnetic resonance imaging. Peripheral blood was subjected to Ficoll-Hypaque density gradient centrifugation to isolate PBMCs, which were then cryopreserved in liquid nitrogen. This entry is derived from a study of neurological immune-mediated disorders (dated by TCRdb to between 2018 and 2020). For the wider study: Of the approximately 34 multiple sclerosis patients, around 30 had relapsing-remitting MS and 3 had secondary progressive MS. Using UMI-based sequencing, the study compared peripheral blood TCR-beta repertoires from patients with HTLV-I-associated myelopathy (HAM/TSP), patients with multiple sclerosis, and healthy controls. The 90 to 110 TCR-beta libraries covered PBMC samples along with longitudinal samples, technical triplicates, and paired sorted CD4+ and CD8+ T-cell subsets. The cohort included some 66 subjects: about 15 with HAM/TSP, roughly 34 with multiple sclerosis, and roughly 20 healthy controls.

Here is what the overall study found, with its caveats: Across subjects, expanded clones never shared an identical CDR3 amino acid sequence, which suggests that the TCR-beta repertoires in every group were private. No clinical or MRI features were associated with the MS cluster, and the authors said that larger cohorts are needed. TCR clonal expansion was greatest in HAM/TSP patients and smallest in MS patients, who ranked below even healthy controls. Repertoires from 18 of 34 MS patients were grouped by phylogenetic analysis into a cluster of related CDR3 sequences, suggesting a possible repertoire-level signature.

cDNA was synthesized by template-switch 5'RACE using a primer carrying a 10-nucleotide random unique molecular identifier by which each TCR transcript was tagged. Every sequencing run covered 15-18 subjects and yielded more than 160 million TCR-beta sequences. The RNeasy kit was used for extraction of total RNA. The KAPA Real-time Library Amplification kit was used to amplify TCR-beta VDJ regions with primers targeting the TCR constant region and the 5'RACE anchor. Sample indexes and Illumina adaptors were added in a first PCR, after which library yield was increased in a second PCR. After Ampure bead purification, the TCR product of roughly 650 bp was size-selected on a 2% E-gel SizeSelection system. Before pooling, library quality was checked on a Bioanalyzer, concentration was measured with Qubit, and libraries were quantified with the Kapa Library Quantification kit. An Illumina HiSeq 2500 was used to sequence the libraries paired-end at 2 x 150 bp. To increase sequence diversity, roughly 24-32% phiX was spiked into each library pool. In the authors' own workflow: The UMI-based MiGEC pipeline processed quality-filtered reads and removed over 80% of raw TCR sequences during error correction. VDJ genes were aligned to IMGT germline references, and clonotypes were defined by unique CDR3 amino acid sequence plus V-J genes. Clonal expansion, Shannon diversity and CDR3 relatedness (CalcPairwiseDistances, ClusterSamples) were evaluated with VDJtools, and phylogenetic trees were built with CLCbio workbench. Clones with at least 8 unique UMIs were defined as expanded, with this threshold being based on coefficient-of-variation modelling across technical triplicates. Using fastp at Q25 and MiXCR, TCRdb reprocessed the public reads and kept productive beta chains. Duplicate CDR3 protein sequences are folded into a single record with the most common DNA and genes. For this entry, the V and J calls and clone size follow TCRdb and not the study's own pipeline. The sample yields almost 85,000 distinct CDR3 sequences; around 2.6% were counted once. Over 0.95% of the sample goes to the ten largest clones.

This clonotype was obtained from a woman aged 25 to 39 with multiple sclerosis. Sequencing input: PBMCs.

Read as DNA, the sequence is TGTGCCAGCAGCTCGAGTACAGGGATCAATCAGCCCCAGCATTTT. Its translation is CASSSSTGINQPQHF. This sequence uses TRBV7-2 and TRBJ1-5; TRBD1 might be the D gene, on 6 matching bases. The CDR3 sequence holds 15 residues, the cysteine and phenylalanine included. This entry keeps only the CDR3 DNA: 45 bases, framed from base 1. Trimming costs V 4 bases and J 3 bases, and their ends lie 13 bases apart. Sequences SGHTA (CDR1) and FQGNSA (CDR2) are obtained from the germline V gene. The full variable domain, completed from the reference TRBV7-2 and TRBJ1-5 proteins outside the CDR3, reads GAGVSQSPSNKVTEKGKDVELRCDPISGHTALYWYRQSLGQGLEFLIYFQGNSAPDKSGLPSDRFSAERTGGSVSTLTIQRTQQEDSAVYLCASSSSTGINQPQHFGDGTRLSIL.